This TCR beta chain was recovered during a study of OX40 agonist ivuxolimab in advanced cancers. Study summary: Treatment of patients was with ivuxolimab, an agonistic anti-OX40 (CD134) antibody. Study-wide points: Certain nonresponders likewise exhibited a low normalized T-cell clonal expansion. Expanded clones were, on average, more numerous among CD8+ T cells than CD4+.

Samples were taken at baseline and on day 1 of cycles 4 and 7. Profiled with immunoSEQ multiplex PCR; TCRdb holds only in-frame clones, not every one. Here the sample spans tens of thousands of clones, 80% to 90% being singletons. Concerning this clone: Antigen: not known.

In germline, CDR1 is SGHAT, CDR2 FQDESV (reference sequence). The CDR3 is 16 amino acids. V dropped 1 base and J dropped 0 bases, with 12 bases sitting between them. The sequence was collected from an adult with an advanced solid tumor such as melanoma, head and neck, liver or kidney cancer. The chain joins TRBV11-1 to TRBJ1-1; TRBD1 might be the D (5 bases). The starting material was CD4+ or CD8+ T cells sorted from blood, obtained in a trial of the OX40 agonist ivuxolimab. CDR3 amino acids: CASSLVPAGLNTEAFF. CDR3 DNA sequence: TGTGCCAGCAGCTTAGTGCCGGCGGGACTGAACACTGAAGCTTTCTTT.